This T cell receptor (beta chain) was sequenced for a study of breast tumors, draining lymph nodes, adjacent tissues (dated by TCRdb to the mid-2010s). With respect to the entire study: The study compared TCR beta repertoires across tumor, adjacent nontumor tissue and axillary lymph nodes from breast cancer patients. In human breast cancer, the study set out to assess how tumor, surrounding tissue and draining lymph node repertoires relate to one another and whether T cells might be exchanged between them.

Sequencing was performed on an Illumina HiSeq 2000. TCR beta chain libraries were generated by multiplex PCR amplification. High-throughput sequencing was used to analyze the amplified TCR beta chain products. In TCRdb, the public reads were trimmed at Q25 with fastp and aligned with MiXCR, with productive beta chains retained. A single entry per CDR3 protein holds the most common genes and DNA from its merged rows. The table for this sample lists approximately 190,000 distinct CDR3 sequences; approximately 33% of them were counted only once. Clones ranked in the top ten supply around 4.4% of the sample. Trimming takes 3 bases off V and 4 bases off J; junction bases not matched to a gene: 17. Inclusive of the bounding cysteine and phenylalanine, the CDR3 is 18 residues long. Solely the CDR3 DNA is kept, with 54 bases framed from the first base. Taken from the germline V gene, the CDR1 and CDR2 loops are MGHRA and YSYEKL.

The axillary draining lymph nodes of breast cancer patients were the source of the lymph node samples. What the authors observed across the whole study: Rather than being directly demonstrated, the conclusion that tumor T cells originate in lymph nodes was presented as consistent with a hypothesis. The similarity between tumor and nontumor tissue repertoires was significantly greater in luminal-like breast cancer than in basal-like breast cancer. T-cell repertoire diversity in tumors was found to be lower than in lymph nodes but higher than in nontumor tissue, and preferential V and J gene usage was observed. The data were judged consistent with most tumor T cells deriving from the lymph node and then expanding within tumor tissue.

This clonotype has a handful of counts. The antigen it binds to is not known. Base-call qualities are not available, and no considerably larger clone is one nucleotide away. This sequence uses TRBV4-1 and TRBJ1-2; 7 central bases correspond to TRBD1. The sequenced material came from axillary lymph node tissue. This sequence was found in a female donor with breast cancer. Some clones in this sample may be carry-over from other donors' samples. The bases read TGCGCCAGCAGCCACCCGTGGAGCGGAACAGGGGTCGCCTATGGCTACACCTTC. Its translation reads: CASSHPWSGTGVAYGYTF.